Below are 27 T cell receptor beta chains sequenced from a single sample in a study of blood T cells in healthy people across ages. For the second PCR, which ran for about 6 to 11 cycles, a sample-barcoded 5' primer and a J-beta primer mix were used. TCRdb fed the 5' RACE reads into MiXCR, producing one record per CDR3 protein. The sample carries over 1,500,000 distinct CDR3 sequences, roughly 50% recorded once. The specimen sequenced was blood. The source is a woman aged 35 to 49 in good health.

The J gene is TRBJ2-3, the V gene TRBV2, with a weak D call TRBD2 (7 bases). V was pared by 8 bases and J by 2 bases, with 17 bases between. The CDR3 totals 15 residues. CDR1 SNHLY and CDR2 FYNNEI come from the germline V gene. Here the CDR3 reads CASPPGGYNTDTQYF. In DNA, the CDR3 is TGTGCCAGCCCCCCGGGGGGCTACAACACAGATACGCAGTATTTT.

The gene calls are TRBV27 and TRBJ2-7, with TRBD1 matching over 11 bases. Unmatched junction bases numbered 9, after V lost 2 bases and J lost 3 bases. Per germline, CDR1 MNHEY and CDR2 SMNVEV (reference sequence). CDR3 length: 17 residues. The CDR3, as DNA: TGTGCCAGCAGTTTAGTCGGGACAGGGGGGAGTTTCTACGAGCAGTACTTC. Its translation is CASSLVGTGGSFYEQYF.

The gene calls are TRBV7-9 and TRBJ2-5, with D uncertain. Germline V gives CDR1 SEHNR, CDR2 FQNEAQ (reference sequence). The length of the CDR3 is 15 residues. Trimming took 5 bases from V and 3 from J, leaving 16 bases between them. CDR3 bases: TGTGCCAGCAGCAACATGCGGACCCGGGAAGAGACCCAGTACTTC. Translation: CASSNMRTREETQYF.

As regards this clonotype: At one of its ends the junction is not consistent with the germline gene, which may arise from a read error. V usage is TRBV11-2 and J usage is TRBJ2-5; D may be TRBD1 (6 bases). The CDR3 sequence is 14 residues long. Germline CDR1 reads SGHAT; CDR2 reads FQNNGV. CDR3 sequence reads: CTSRIRGLQETQYF. The CDR3 nucleotides read TGTACCAGCAGGATCAGGGGCCTCCAAGAGACCCAGTACTTC.

In the case of this clonotype: This clone may be a read error of a much larger clone one base away. The rearrangement joins TRBV5-5 to TRBJ2-7; the match to TRBD2 covers 10 bases. Trimming took 4 bases from V and 3 from J; bases not matched to a gene: 4. CDR1 is SGHKS, CDR2 YYEKEE, per germline (reference sequence). CDR3 length: 14 amino acids. The CDR3 coding sequence is TGTGCCAGCAGCGAAGGACTAGCGGTCTACGAGCAGTACTTC. The encoded protein is CASSEGLAVYEQYF.

V usage is TRBV27 and J usage is TRBJ1-2; 9 bases are a match to TRBD1. The CDR3 is 15 residues long. The germline CDR1 and CDR2 sequences are MNHEY and SMNVEV (reference sequence). J gave up 7 bases and V 6 bases, and 12 bases lay outside the gene matches. CDR3 loop: CASSSMLGQGLGYTF. The CDR3 bases are TGTGCCAGCAGCTCAATGCTGGGACAGGGCCTTGGCTACACCTTC.

The chain combines TRBV18 with TRBJ1-2, with 9 bases identical to TRBD1. Germline V gives CDR1 KGHSH, CDR2 LQKENI. V gave up 3 bases and J gave up 3 bases; unmatched junction bases: 11. CDR3 size: 17 residues. CDR3 protein: CASSPITPGQGHYGYTF. DNA of the CDR3: TGTGCCAGCTCACCTATCACCCCGGGACAGGGACACTATGGCTACACCTTC.

The chain is built from TRBV5-1 and TRBJ1-4, with D unclear. The V end lost 4 bases, the J end lost 8 bases, and 18 bases lay between the germline ends. The CDR3 has 15 residues. Per the germline V gene, CDR1 is SGHRS and CDR2 is YFSETQ. CDR3 DNA: TGCGCCAGCAGCCGGGAGGAGGGTAGTTACGAAAAACTGTTTTTT. It yields the protein CASSREEGSYEKLFF.

V and J are TRBV20-1 and TRBJ2-1; the D call may be TRBD1 or TRBD2 (5 bases each). Germline CDR1 and CDR2: DFQATT and SNEGSKA (reference sequence). V was shortened by 7 bases and J by 0 bases, with 13 bases between the two germline ends. This CDR3 spans 14 amino acids. In nucleotides, the CDR3 is TGCAGTGTTGTCGAGGGGAGCTCCTACAATGAGCAGTTCTTC. It specifies CSVVEGSSYNEQFF.

Only a few counts were recorded for this clonotype. This chain links TRBV4-3 with TRBJ1-4; D is uncertain. V was pared by 0 bases and J by 16 bases, with 15 bases between. The CDR3 spans 13 residues. CDR1 and CDR2 from the germline V gene are LGHNA and YSLEER. CDR3 sequence: CASSQDLQAQRFF. As DNA, the CDR3 is TGCGCCAGCAGCCAAGATTTGCAGGCCCAGCGGTTTTTT.

The chain is built from TRBV4-3 and TRBJ2-4; D remains unclear. This CDR3 has 13 amino acids. Germline CDR1 reads LGHNA; CDR2 reads YSLEER. The V and J ends lost 0 bases and 7 bases respectively, with 7 bases between them. CDR3 amino acids: CASSQDPANIQYF. CDR3 DNA: TGCGCCAGCAGCCAAGATCCCGCGAACATTCAGTACTTC.

Points on this clonotype: A much larger clone sits a single nucleotide away, making a read error possible. The chain is built from TRBV5-1 and TRBJ2-1; 10 positions agree with TRBD1. The end of the DNA aligns better with TRBJ2-7, so the J call may be wrong. Looked up from germline, CDR1 is SGHRS and CDR2 is YFSETQ. CDR3 length equals 15 residues. The CDR3: CASSLARTGGNEQYF. CDR3 DNA: TGCGCCAGCAGCTTGGCCCGGACAGGGGGAAATGAGCAGTACTTC.

This chain joins TRBV5-6 and TRBJ2-3; TRBD1 is a possible D gene (6 bases). CDR1 and CDR2 from the germline V gene are SGHDT and YYEEEE. V lost 2 bases and J 3 bases, leaving 16 bases between the germline ends. CDR3 length: 16 amino acids. The CDR3 DNA reads as TGTGCCAGCAGCTTCCCCAAACAGGGTGGGACAGATACGCAGTATTTT. As protein: CASSFPKQGGTDTQYF.

The gene calls are TRBV4-1 and TRBJ2-7; no firm D call. The CDR3 consists of 14 residues. Trimming left V 0 bases short and J 1 base short, with 7 bases between. CDR1 is MGHRA, CDR2 YSYEKL, per germline. The CDR3 bases are TGCGCCAGCAGCCAAGATTTTCCGTCCTACGAGCAGTACTTC. Its protein product is CASSQDFPSYEQYF.

The chain has TRBV6-2 or TRBV6-3 and TRBJ1-5, with 10 bases matching TRBD1. V was clipped by 8 bases and J by 6 bases; unmatched bases: 22. This CDR3 spans 19 amino acids. From germline, CDR1 is MNHEY and CDR2 SVGEGT. CDR3: CASRWRLGTGTGDSQPQHF. Written as DNA, the CDR3 is TGTGCCAGCCGCTGGAGGCTAGGCACCGGGACAGGGGACTCTCAGCCCCAGCATTTT.

This clonotype appeared a few times. The chain uses TRBV28 and TRBJ2-4; 14 bases line up with TRBD2. Germline V gene lookup returns CDR1 MDHEN and CDR2 SYDVKM. The CDR3 has 19 residues. V shed 5 bases and J 3 bases; nucleotides not matched to a gene: 12. CDR3 DNA sequence: TGTGCCAGCAGTCCCCCCCCTGGGACTAGCGGGGGTGTCAAAAACATTCAGTACTTC. Its protein product is CASSPPPGTSGGVKNIQYF.

This clonotype was found many times. V gene TRBV7-2 combines with J gene TRBJ2-3, with 8 bases that match TRBD2. CDR3 length: 16 residues. The junction had 6 bases not matched to a gene; V was cut back by 1 base and J by 3 bases. Germline lookup yields CDR1 SGHTA and CDR2 FQGNSA. This chain's CDR3 is CASSLGAGALTDTQYF. CDR3 in DNA: TGTGCCAGCAGCTTAGGAGCGGGGGCGCTTACAGATACGCAGTATTTT.

This chain links TRBV10-3 with TRBJ2-3, with D unresolved. CDR3 length: 15 amino acids. Germline V gene data show CDR1 as ENHRY and CDR2 as SYGVKD. V gave up 3 bases and J gave up 6 bases, with 16 bases separating them. The CDR3 sequence is CAISDALRTPDTQYF. Here the CDR3 DNA reads TGTGCCATCAGTGACGCCCTCAGAACTCCCGATACGCAGTATTTT.

The genes are TRBV12-3 or TRBV12-4 and TRBJ2-1; possible D gene TRBD2, 6 bases. V lost 5 bases and J 0 bases, leaving 20 bases between the germline ends. CDR3 size: 18 residues. This CDR3 is CASSDNPGLSNSYNEQFF. Written as DNA, the CDR3 is TGTGCCAGCAGTGATAACCCGGGACTCTCAAACTCCTACAATGAGCAGTTCTTC.

The J gene is TRBJ1-4, the V gene TRBV20-1, with 7 positions matching TRBD1. V shed 5 bases, J shed 1 base, and the junction held 1 base outside the gene matches. CDR3 length: 13 amino acids. Looked up from germline, CDR1 is DFQATT and CDR2 is SNEGSKA (reference sequence). DNA of the CDR3: TGCAGTGCTTACAGGGGAACTAATGAAAAACTGTTTTTT. Residues: CSAYRGTNEKLFF.

This sequence joins TRBV5-1 and TRBJ2-1, with D perhaps matching TRBD1 (6 bases). Looked up from germline, CDR1 is SGHRS and CDR2 is YFSETQ. The CDR3 contains 14 residues. Trimming cost V 4 bases and J 8 bases, with 16 bases left between them. The CDR3 loop reads CASSVGSQGYEQFF. Here the CDR3 DNA reads TGCGCCAGCAGCGTGGGATCACAGGGCTATGAGCAGTTCTTC.

The chain uses TRBV6-5 and TRBJ2-1; D gene uncertain. V was clipped by 2 bases and J by 8 bases, with 19 bases between them. This CDR3 is 16 amino acids long. Germline CDR1 is MNHEY and CDR2 is SVGAGI. CDR3 coding DNA: TGTGCCAGCAGTTACGCCTTCGGACGGTACAATCATGAGCAGTTCTTC. The encoded protein is CASSYAFGRYNHEQFF.

The chain recombines TRBV11-2 with TRBJ2-7, with D possibly being TRBD2 (5 bases). The CDR3 runs 14 residues. The V gene lost 5 bases and the J gene lost 10 bases, with 21 bases spanning the gap. Germline CDR1 reads SGHAT; CDR2 reads FQNNGV. CDR3 DNA sequence: TGTGCCAGCAGCCCACGGGCCCGGGAAGAGAACCAGTACTTC. It yields the protein CASSPRAREENQYF.

The chain combines TRBV12-3 or TRBV12-4 with TRBJ2-3, with a possible D match to TRBD1 (6 bases). The CDR3 is 14 amino acids. V dropped 5 bases and J dropped 6 bases, with 15 bases sitting between them. CDR3 coding DNA: TGTGCCAGCAGTCCCCAGGGGTTCTTGGATACGCAGTATTTT. Translation: CASSPQGFLDTQYF.

Here the CDR3 DNA reads TGTGCCAGCAGCTTAGGAGGGACTAGCGGGGGGGCAGATACGCAGTATTTT. Its protein product is CASSLGGTSGGADTQYF. The chain employs TRBV7-2 and TRBJ2-3; 16 bases map to TRBD2. With V trimmed by 1 base and J by 4 bases, 2 bases remained unmatched. The germline gives CDR1 SGHTA, CDR2 FQGNSA. This CDR3 has 17 amino acids.

This clonotype was observed a few times. This sequence joins TRBV7-9 and TRBJ2-5, with a weak D call TRBD1 (5 bases). This CDR3 contains 14 residues. Germline CDR1 SEHNR, CDR2 FQNEAQ (reference sequence). With 4 bases removed from V and 2 bases from J, the gap between germline ends came to 11 bases. The CDR3 region is CASSSYRLQETQYF. The CDR3 DNA reads as TGTGCCAGCAGCTCCTACAGGTTGCAAGAGACCCAGTACTTC.

The chain recombines TRBV6-5 with TRBJ2-1; 9 bases line up with TRBD2. The germline gives CDR1 MNHEY, CDR2 SVGAGI. The J segment lost 10 bases and the V segment lost 5 bases, leaving 6 bases of the junction unmatched. The CDR3 is made up of 13 amino acids. DNA for the CDR3: TGTGCCAGCAGTGCGGGGGGGATTCGGGAGCAGTTCTTC. It is translated as CASSAGGIREQFF.